A selection of T cell receptor beta chains follows, all from one sample in a study of blood T cell repertoires in COVID-19. Only in-frame clones appear in the TCRdb table, and some are missing; sequencing was by immunoSEQ multiplex PCR. The repertoire has under 400,000 clones, about 90% of them found once; the top ten carry roughly 2.9%. Sample: peripheral blood. These receptors were taken from a woman in her thirties with COVID-19, enrolled during active disease. Each CDR3 is given with its conserved first and last residue. Fields, in order: V gene, J gene, CDR3 protein.

TRBV28	TRBJ2-7	CASSLGQPSYEQYF
TRBV5-1	TRBJ1-3	CASSSGKDSGNTIYF
TRBV4-1	TRBJ2-7	CASSQEERVSSYEQYF
TRBV28	TRBJ2-1	CASSHEQGLKDEQFF
TRBV11-3	TRBJ1-1	CASSLFGGEAFF
TRBV5-4	TRBJ2-7	CASSKIRDRFSYEQYF
TRBV7-9	TRBJ2-1	CASTSLDRNEQFF
TRBV12-3/TRBV12-4	TRBJ1-3	CASSPNDGNTIYF
TRBV28	TRBJ1-4	CASSSGTATNEKLFF
TRBV6-1	TRBJ1-3	CASSEAPGGPSGNTIYF
TRBV7-2	TRBJ2-7	CASLEGLAGDYEQYF
TRBV5-8	TRBJ1-3	CASSLGLYGSSGNTIYF
TRBV3-1/TRBV3-2	TRBJ1-3	CASSYRDRGRNTIYF
TRBV5-1	TRBJ2-3	CASSAGRVTSNTDTQYF
TRBV11-2	TRBJ2-7	CASSYGSSYEQYF
TRBV5-1	TRBJ2-5	CASSFFRQGETQYF
TRBV5-5	TRBJ1-2	CASSFGTDYGYTF
TRBV27	TRBJ2-2	CASFSGVELFF
TRBV19	TRBJ1-1	CASSPDGVLGAFF
TRBV5-1	TRBJ1-5	CASSPSSNQPQHF
TRBV3-1/TRBV3-2	TRBJ1-2	CASSPQGRSGYTF
TRBV27	TRBJ1-2	CASSPRQEYYGYTF
TRBV24-1	TRBJ2-1	CATSDSDTSGRAGEQFF
TRBV10-1	TRBJ1-3	CASSGTVSGNTIYF
TRBV28	TRBJ1-2	CASSRTGRGNYGYTF